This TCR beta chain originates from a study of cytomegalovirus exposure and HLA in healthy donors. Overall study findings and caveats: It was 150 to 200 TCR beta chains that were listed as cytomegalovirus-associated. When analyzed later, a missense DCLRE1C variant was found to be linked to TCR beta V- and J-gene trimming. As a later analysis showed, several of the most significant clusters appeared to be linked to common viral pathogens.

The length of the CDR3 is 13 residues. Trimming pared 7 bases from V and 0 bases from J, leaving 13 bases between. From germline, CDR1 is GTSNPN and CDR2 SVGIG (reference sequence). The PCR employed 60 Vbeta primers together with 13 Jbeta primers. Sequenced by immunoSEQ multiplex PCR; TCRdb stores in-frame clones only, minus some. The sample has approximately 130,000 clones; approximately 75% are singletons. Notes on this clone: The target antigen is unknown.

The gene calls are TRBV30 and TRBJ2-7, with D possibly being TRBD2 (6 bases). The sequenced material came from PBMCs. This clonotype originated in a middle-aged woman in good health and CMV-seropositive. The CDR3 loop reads CASSGPGSYEQYF. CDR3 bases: TGTGCCTCCAGCGGGCCAGGCTCCTACGAGCAGTACTTC.